The clone carrying this T cell receptor (beta chain) is a singleton in its sample. The antigen remains undetermined. The sample comes from a study of OX40 agonist ivuxolimab in advanced cancers. The study, taken as a whole, reports: The study observed clonal expansion of CD4+ and CD8+ blood T cells by week 6 at 0.1 to 3.0 mg/kg.

Sequencing was performed with immunoSEQ multiplex PCR; in TCRdb, only in-frame clones are kept and a portion is missing. The sample yields 9,800 or so clones, roughly 90% seen once. CDR3 length equals 14 residues. V lost 0 bases and J 0 bases, leaving 5 bases between the germline ends. CDR1 and CDR2 (germline): SGHDN, FVKESK. This TCR came from an adult with an advanced solid tumor such as melanoma, head and neck, liver or kidney cancer. V is TRBV14 and J is TRBJ1-1; D is unresolved. This sample comprised CD4+ or CD8+ T cells sorted from blood, obtained in a trial of the OX40 agonist ivuxolimab. The CDR3 loop is CASSQEVLNTEAFF. The CDR3 bases are TGTGCCAGCAGCCAAGAGGTGTTGAACACTGAAGCTTTCTTT.